This T cell receptor (beta chain) was captured by sequencing in a study of CD8+ T cells in alopecia areata. Looking at the study overall: Percentage of affected scalp area was the basis on which treated patients' severity was scored. Whole-study findings and limits: Association of baseline CD8+ expansion with response is uncertain owing to one nonresponder.

Isolated RNA was reverse transcribed into cDNA used as the sequencing template. Generated by immunoSEQ multiplex PCR, the TCRdb table keeps only in-frame clones and is missing some. Here the sample spans approximately 200,000 clones, 45% to 75% being singletons. Remarks on this clone: Its antigen is not known.

Treatment defined: oral pan-JAK inhibitor, 5-10 mg twice daily. Peripheral blood and lesional scalp punch biopsies came from alopecia areata patients. V lost 2 bases and J lost 15; bases outside the gene matches: 3. From germline, CDR1 is MNHNS and CDR2 SASEGT. The CDR3 totals 12 residues. The rearrangement joins TRBV6-1 to TRBJ2-1, with 11 bases fitting TRBD2. Source: CD4+ T cells sorted from blood, taken at week 4, from a patient treated with tofacitinib. This clonotype was sampled from a human donor with alopecia areata. Written as DNA, the CDR3 is TGTGCCAGCAGTGAATCGGGACTAGCGGCGTTCTTC. Its translation: CASSESGLAAFF.